These T cell receptor beta chains were read from a single sample in a study of cytomegalovirus exposure and HLA in healthy donors. Profiled with immunoSEQ multiplex PCR; TCRdb holds only in-frame clones, not every one. The sample carries about 59,000 clones, about 83% recorded once. Sequenced: PBMCs. Every receptor here comes from a human donor in good health. Both conserved end residues are part of each CDR3. Each record gives: D gene, J gene, clone size, V gene, CDR3 protein, CDR3 DNA. A D gene is named only where the DNA matches it firmly. Size is stated for part of the rows, as once, few or many counts, or as a class when the clone is expanded.

>.|TRBJ2-7|once|TRBV5-5
CASSGGAESSYEQYF
TGTGCCAGCAGCGGAGGAGCAGAGAGCTCCTACGAGCAGTACTTC
>TRBD2|TRBJ2-3|.|TRBV11-3
CASSVGLAGFSTDTQYF
TGTGCCAGCAGTGTTGGCCTAGCGGGATTCTCCACAGATACGCAGTATTTT
>.|TRBJ2-7|.|TRBV6-6
CASSYRGGEQYF
TGTGCCAGCAGTTACAGGGGCGGCGAGCAGTACTTC
>TRBD2|TRBJ2-3|.|TRBV7-9
CASSLSAGDTQYF
TGTGCCAGCAGCTTATCAGCGGGGGATACGCAGTATTTT
>TRBD1|TRBJ2-7|.|TRBV18
CASSPLGQGGEQYF
TGTGCCAGCTCACCTTTGGGACAGGGAGGAGAGCAGTACTTC
>TRBD2|TRBJ2-7|.|TRBV27
CASSFGLAGFYEQYF
TGTGCCAGCAGTTTCGGACTAGCGGGGTTCTACGAGCAGTACTTC
>TRBD1|TRBJ1-3|.|TRBV11-2
CASSSYRGSGNTIYF
TGTGCCAGCAGCTCATACAGGGGGTCCGGAAACACCATATATTTT
>.|TRBJ1-4|.|TRBV30
CAWSAPDRTNEKLFF
TGTGCCTGGAGTGCCCCGGACAGAACTAATGAAAAACTGTTTTTT
>TRBD2|TRBJ2-1|.|TRBV7-2
CASSYLSSGYYNEQFF
TGTGCCAGCAGCTACCTGTCTAGCGGGTATTACAATGAGCAGTTCTTC
>.|TRBJ1-5|few|TRBV2
CASSLIRSNQPQHF
TGTGCCAGCAGTCTTATCAGGAGCAATCAGCCCCAGCATTTT
>.|TRBJ1-1|once|TRBV5-1
CASSLGPGWNTEAFF
TGCGCCAGCAGCTTGGGTCCGGGATGGAACACTGAAGCTTTCTTT
>.|TRBJ2-5|.|TRBV7-9
CASSRRPRETQYF
TGTGCCAGCAGCCGAAGACCTAGGGAGACCCAGTACTTC
>.|TRBJ1-5|.|TRBV19
CASSIGWGDQPQHF
TGTGCCAGTAGTATAGGGTGGGGCGATCAGCCCCAGCATTTT
>.|TRBJ2-5|.|TRBV15
CATSKGETQYF
TGTGCCACCAGCAAGGGGGAGACCCAGTACTTC